This T cell receptor (beta chain) emerged from a study of blood T cell repertoires in COVID-19. Study overall: Specimens from acute and convalescent COVID-19 originated in the United States, Italy and Spain. The cDNA or gDNA used as material had been derived from T cells, B-cell-depleted T cells, or PBMCs.

Measured with immunoSEQ multiplex PCR; TCRdb has only the in-frame clones, and not every one. The sample records some 74,000 clones, about 82% being singletons. The V end lost 5 bases, the J end lost 0 bases, and 5 bases lay between the germline ends. This CDR3 has 12 residues. Per germline, CDR1 SEHNR and CDR2 FQNEAQ (reference sequence). V is TRBV7-9 and J is TRBJ2-7; no clear D. The sequence was obtained from an elderly woman with active or convalescent COVID-19. Sequenced input: peripheral blood. The CDR3 DNA is TGTGCCAGCAGCCGCAGCTCCTACGAGCAGTACTTC. Translation gives CASSRSSYEQYF.